This T cell receptor (beta chain) is from a study of post-analysis software for immune sequencing data (dated by TCRdb to about 2015). For the wider study: Disease courses on record covered relapsing-remitting, secondary progressive and progressive-relapsing multiple sclerosis, though some patients had no subtype annotation. A subset of samples was prepared in parallel using single-end sample barcoding, then pooled and co-amplified after Illumina adapter ligation. The patient repertoires were set against about 12 previously published healthy control repertoires from donors whose ages ranged from roughly 6 to 27 years. The full study reports these points: Direct clustering with F measure revealed strong co-clustering of samples prepared in the same batch, which led to a batch-effect correction. Significantly lower normalized Chao1 diversity was found in multiple sclerosis patients than in controls, suggesting substantial peripheral T-cell clonal expansion. The multiple sclerosis patient group was slightly younger than the control group. Significantly higher frequencies in patients than in controls were found for about 5 TRBV segments, including TRBV5-6, TRBV5-1 and TRBV20-1.

To demonstrate the VDJtools post-analysis software, the study profiled TCR beta repertoires from the peripheral blood of approximately twelve young patients with multiple sclerosis. The multiple sclerosis patients were children and adolescents ranging in age from about 6 to 16 years. The method was PCR. Reads for this sample came from an Illumina HiSeq 2500. To reduce PCR and sequencing biases, unique molecular identifiers were built into the TCR beta cDNA libraries. Per 1 to 10 million input T cells, roughly 0.5 million cDNA molecules were obtained, such that each molecule approximated one T cell. Patient libraries were prepared and sequenced with the same protocol used for the earlier healthy control dataset. Samples belonging to the same batch were prepared together, multiplexed and sequenced on a shared HiSeq lane. As for the original processing: Raw barcoded reads were processed with MIGEC, discarding single-read molecular identifier groups before consensus assembly and CDR3 extraction. Clonotype tables were post-analysed with VDJtools, and diversity was normalized by down-sampling all datasets to the smallest sample size. Repertoire overlap clustering matched CDR3 amino acid but not nucleotide sequences to correct batch-related cross-sample contamination. TCRdb cleaned the public reads at Q25 with fastp, built clones with MiXCR and kept in-frame beta chains. Every CDR3 protein is listed once, alongside the most common genes and DNA of its rows. The V and J calls come from TCRdb's annotation, not from the publication. This sample gives approximately 160,000 distinct CDR3 sequences in total; about 29% of them show up just once. Jointly, the top ten make up about 1.6% of the sample.

Comments on this clonotype: It lacks a known antigen. Base qualities were left out, and no much larger clone turns up one base away.

The germline V gene (reference sequence) yields SEHNR for CDR1 and FQNEAQ for CDR2. The CDR3 contains 15 residues, cysteine and phenylalanine counted. The kept DNA is CDR3 alone, 45 bases in frame from the first base. V is clipped by 5 bases and J by 3 bases, and the sequence between their germline boundaries is 15 bases long. The receptor chain draws on TRBV7-9 and TRBJ2-3; 5 matching bases give a weak D call of TRBD1. The sequence came from a girl under 18 with multiple sclerosis. The sequenced sample was blood. CDR3 loop: CASSRLQGRTDTQYF. The DNA sequence is as follows: TGTGCCAGCAGCCGCCTCCAGGGAAGGACAGATACGCAGTATTTT.